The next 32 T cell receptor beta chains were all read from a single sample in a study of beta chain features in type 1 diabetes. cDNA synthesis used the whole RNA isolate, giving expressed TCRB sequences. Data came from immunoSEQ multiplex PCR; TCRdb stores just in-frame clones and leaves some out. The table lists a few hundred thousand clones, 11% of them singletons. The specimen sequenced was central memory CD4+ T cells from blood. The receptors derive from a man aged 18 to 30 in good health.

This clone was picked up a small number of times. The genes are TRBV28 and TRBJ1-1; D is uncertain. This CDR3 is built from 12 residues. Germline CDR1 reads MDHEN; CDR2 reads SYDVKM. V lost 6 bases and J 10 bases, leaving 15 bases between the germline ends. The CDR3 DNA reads TGTGCCAGCAGCCCCCCCAAGTTAGGAGCTTTCTTT. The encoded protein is CASSPPKLGAFF.

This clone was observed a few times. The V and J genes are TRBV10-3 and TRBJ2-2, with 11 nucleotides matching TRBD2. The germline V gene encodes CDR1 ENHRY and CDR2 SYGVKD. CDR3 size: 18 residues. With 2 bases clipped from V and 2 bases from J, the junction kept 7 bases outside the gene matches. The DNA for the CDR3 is TGTGCCATCAGTGAGGCGGAGACTAGCGGGGCTAACACCGGGGAGCTGTTTTTT. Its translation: CAISEAETSGANTGELFF.

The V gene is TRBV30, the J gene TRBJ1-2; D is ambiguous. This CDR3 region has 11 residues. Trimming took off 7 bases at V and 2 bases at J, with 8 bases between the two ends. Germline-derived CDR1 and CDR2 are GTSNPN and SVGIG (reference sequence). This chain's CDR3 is CALTENYGYTF. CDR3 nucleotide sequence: TGTGCCTTGACGGAGAACTATGGCTACACCTTC. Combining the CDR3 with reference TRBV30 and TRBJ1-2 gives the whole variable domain SQTIHQWPATLVQPVGSPLSLECTVEGTSNPNLYWYRQAAGRGLQLLFYSVGIGQISSEVPQNLSASRPQDRQFILSSKKLLLSDSGFYLCALTENYGYTFGSGTRLTVV.

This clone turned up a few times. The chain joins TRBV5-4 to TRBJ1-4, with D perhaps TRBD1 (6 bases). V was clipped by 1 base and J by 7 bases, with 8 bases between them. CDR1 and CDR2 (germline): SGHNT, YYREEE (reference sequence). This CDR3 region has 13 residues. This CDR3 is CASSLTGAEKLFF. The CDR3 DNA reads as TGTGCCAGCAGCTTGACGGGGGCTGAAAAACTGTTTTTT.

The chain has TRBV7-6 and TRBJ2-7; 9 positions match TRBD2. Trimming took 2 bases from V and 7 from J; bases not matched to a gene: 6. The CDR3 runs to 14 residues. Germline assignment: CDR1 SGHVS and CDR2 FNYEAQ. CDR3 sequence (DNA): TGTGCCAGCAGCTTAAATAGCGGGGGCTCGGAGCAGTACTTC. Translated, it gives CASSLNSGGSEQYF.

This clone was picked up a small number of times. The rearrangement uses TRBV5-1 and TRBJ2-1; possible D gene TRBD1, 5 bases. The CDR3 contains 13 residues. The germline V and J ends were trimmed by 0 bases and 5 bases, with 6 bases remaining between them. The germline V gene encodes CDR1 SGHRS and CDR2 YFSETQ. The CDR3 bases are TGCGCCAGCAGCTTGGAGGGGCACAATGAGCAGTTCTTC. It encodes CASSLEGHNEQFF.

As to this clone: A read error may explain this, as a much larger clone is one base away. The chain's CDR3 is CASSEVSYEQYF. DNA for the CDR3: TGTGCCAGCAGTGAAGTCTCCTACGAGCAGTACTTC. The chain is built from TRBV6-1 and TRBJ2-7; D is ambiguous. V lost 1 base and J 0 bases, leaving 1 base between the germline ends. The CDR3 has 12 amino acids. Germline values: CDR1 MNHNS, CDR2 SASEGT.

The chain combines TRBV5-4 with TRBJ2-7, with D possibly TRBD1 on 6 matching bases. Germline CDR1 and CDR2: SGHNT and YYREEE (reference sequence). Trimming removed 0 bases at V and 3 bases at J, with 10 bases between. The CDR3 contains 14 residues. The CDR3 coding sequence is TGTGCCAGCAGCTTGGCCCAACAGGGCTACGAGCAGTACTTC. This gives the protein CASSLAQQGYEQYF.

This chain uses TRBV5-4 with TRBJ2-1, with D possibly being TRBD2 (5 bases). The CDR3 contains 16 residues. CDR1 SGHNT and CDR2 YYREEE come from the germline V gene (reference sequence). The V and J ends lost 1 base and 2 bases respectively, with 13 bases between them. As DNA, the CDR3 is TGTGCCAGCAGCTTGAGGCTCGGAGGCCCCTACAATGAGCAGTTCTTC. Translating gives CASSLRLGGPYNEQFF.

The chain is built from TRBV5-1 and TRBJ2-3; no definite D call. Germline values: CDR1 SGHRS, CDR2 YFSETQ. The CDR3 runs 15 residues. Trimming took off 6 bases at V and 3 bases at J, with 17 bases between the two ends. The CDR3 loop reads CASTPSGYGTDTQYF. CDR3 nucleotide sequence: TGCGCCAGCACCCCGTCAGGATACGGAACAGATACGCAGTATTTT.

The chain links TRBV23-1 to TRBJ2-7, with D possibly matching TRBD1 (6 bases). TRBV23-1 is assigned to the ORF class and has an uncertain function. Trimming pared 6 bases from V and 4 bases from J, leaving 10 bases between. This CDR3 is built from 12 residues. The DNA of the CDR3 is TGCGCCAGCAGCCTGGACAGTTACGAGCAGTACTTC. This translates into CASSLDSYEQYF.

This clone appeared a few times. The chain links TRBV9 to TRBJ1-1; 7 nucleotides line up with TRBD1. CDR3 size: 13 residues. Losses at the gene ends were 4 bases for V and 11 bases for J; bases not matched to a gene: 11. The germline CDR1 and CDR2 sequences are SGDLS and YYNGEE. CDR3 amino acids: CASSLDIQGWAFF. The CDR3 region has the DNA TGTGCCAGCAGCCTAGACATACAGGGGTGGGCTTTCTTT.

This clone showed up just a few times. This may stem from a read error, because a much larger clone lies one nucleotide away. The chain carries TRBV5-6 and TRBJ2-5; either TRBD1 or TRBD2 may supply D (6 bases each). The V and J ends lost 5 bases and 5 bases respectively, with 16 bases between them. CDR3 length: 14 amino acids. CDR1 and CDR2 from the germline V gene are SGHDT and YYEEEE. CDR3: CASSIQGGDETQYF. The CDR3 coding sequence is TGTGCCAGCAGTATACAGGGAGGCGACGAGACCCAGTACTTC. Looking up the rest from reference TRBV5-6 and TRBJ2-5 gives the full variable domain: DAGVTQSPTHLIKTRGQQVTLRCSPKSGHDTVSWYQQALGQGPQFIFQYYEEEERQRGNFPDRFSGHQFPNYSSELNVNALLLGDSALYLCASSIQGGDETQYFGPGTRLLVL.

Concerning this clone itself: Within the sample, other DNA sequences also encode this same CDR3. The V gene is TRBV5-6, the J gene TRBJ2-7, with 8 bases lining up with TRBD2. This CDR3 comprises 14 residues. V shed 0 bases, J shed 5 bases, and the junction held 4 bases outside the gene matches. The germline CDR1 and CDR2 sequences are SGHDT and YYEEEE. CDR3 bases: TGTGCCAGCAGCTTGGGGCTAGCGGGTCACGAGCAGTACTTC. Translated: CASSLGLAGHEQYF.

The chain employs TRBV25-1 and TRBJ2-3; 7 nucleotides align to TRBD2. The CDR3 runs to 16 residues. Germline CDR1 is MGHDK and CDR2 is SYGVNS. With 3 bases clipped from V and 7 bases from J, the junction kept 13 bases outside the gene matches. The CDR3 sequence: CASSDPSGTDGNTQYF. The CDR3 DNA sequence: TGTGCCAGCAGTGACCCGAGCGGGACGGACGGGAATACGCAGTATTTT.

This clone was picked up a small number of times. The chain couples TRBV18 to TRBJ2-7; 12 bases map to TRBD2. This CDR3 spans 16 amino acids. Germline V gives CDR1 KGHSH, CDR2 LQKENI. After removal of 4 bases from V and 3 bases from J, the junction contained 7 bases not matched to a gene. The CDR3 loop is CASSLRASGRVYEQYF. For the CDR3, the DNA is TGTGCCAGCTCACTGCGGGCTAGCGGGAGGGTCTACGAGCAGTACTTC.

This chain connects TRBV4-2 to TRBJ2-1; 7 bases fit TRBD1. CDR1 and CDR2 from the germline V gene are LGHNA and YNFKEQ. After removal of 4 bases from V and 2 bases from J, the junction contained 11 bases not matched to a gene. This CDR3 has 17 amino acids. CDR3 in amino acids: CASSPPRAGGTYNEQFF. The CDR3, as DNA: TGTGCCAGCAGCCCCCCGCGGGCAGGGGGAACCTACAATGAGCAGTTCTTC.

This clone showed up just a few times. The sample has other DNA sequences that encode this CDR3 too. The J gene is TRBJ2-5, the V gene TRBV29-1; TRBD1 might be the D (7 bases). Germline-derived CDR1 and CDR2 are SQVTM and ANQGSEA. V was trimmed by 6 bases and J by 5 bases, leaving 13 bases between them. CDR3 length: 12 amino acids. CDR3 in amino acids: CSVEQGRETQYF. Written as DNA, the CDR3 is TGCAGCGTCGAACAGGGGAGGGAGACCCAGTACTTC.

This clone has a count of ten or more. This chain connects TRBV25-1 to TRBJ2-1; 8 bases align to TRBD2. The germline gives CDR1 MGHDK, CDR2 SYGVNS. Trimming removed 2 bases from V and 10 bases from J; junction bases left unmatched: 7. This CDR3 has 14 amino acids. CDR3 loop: CASSEVGGGREQFF. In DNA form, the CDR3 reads TGTGCCAGCAGTGAAGTAGGCGGGGGGCGAGAGCAGTTCTTC.

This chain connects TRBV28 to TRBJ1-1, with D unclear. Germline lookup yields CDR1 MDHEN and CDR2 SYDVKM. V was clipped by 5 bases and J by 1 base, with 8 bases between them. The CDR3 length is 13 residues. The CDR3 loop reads CASSKMANTEAFF. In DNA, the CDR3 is TGTGCCAGCAGTAAAATGGCGAACACTGAAGCTTTCTTT. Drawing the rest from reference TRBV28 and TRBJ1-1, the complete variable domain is DVKVTQSSRYLVKRTGEKVFLECVQDMDHENMFWYRQDPGLGLRLIYFSYDVKMKEKGDIPEGYSVSREKKERFSLILESASTNQTSMYLCASSKMANTEAFFGQGTRLTVV.

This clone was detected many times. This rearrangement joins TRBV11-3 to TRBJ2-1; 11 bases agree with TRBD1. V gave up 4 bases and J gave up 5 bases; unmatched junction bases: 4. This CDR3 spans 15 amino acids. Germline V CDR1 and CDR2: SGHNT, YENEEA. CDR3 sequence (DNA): TGTGCCAGCAGCTCCGCGGGACAGGGGGACAATGAGCAGTTCTTC. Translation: CASSSAGQGDNEQFF.

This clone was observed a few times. CDR3 amino acids: CASRPDRAPNEKLFF. DNA for the CDR3: TGTGCCAGCAGACCCGACAGGGCGCCCAATGAAAAACTGTTTTTT. The V and J genes are TRBV6-6 and TRBJ1-4, with 7 bases that match TRBD1. The germline gives CDR1 MNHNY, CDR2 SVGAGI (reference sequence). This CDR3 is 15 amino acids long. V lost 6 bases and J lost 5; bases outside the gene matches: 9.

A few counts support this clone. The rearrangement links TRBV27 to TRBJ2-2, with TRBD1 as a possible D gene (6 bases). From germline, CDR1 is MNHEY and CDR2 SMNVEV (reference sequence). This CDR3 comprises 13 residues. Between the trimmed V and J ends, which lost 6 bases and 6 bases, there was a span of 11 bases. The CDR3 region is CASSVRGAGELFF. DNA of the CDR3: TGTGCCAGCAGCGTCAGGGGCGCCGGGGAGCTGTTTTTT.

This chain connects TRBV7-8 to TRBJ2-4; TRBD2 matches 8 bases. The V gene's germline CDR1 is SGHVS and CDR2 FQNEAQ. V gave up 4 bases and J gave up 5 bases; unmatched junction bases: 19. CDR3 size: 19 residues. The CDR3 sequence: CASSSLPGGAGGVQNIQYF. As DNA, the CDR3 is TGTGCCAGCAGCTCCCTACCCGGGGGGGCGGGAGGAGTACAAAACATTCAGTACTTC.

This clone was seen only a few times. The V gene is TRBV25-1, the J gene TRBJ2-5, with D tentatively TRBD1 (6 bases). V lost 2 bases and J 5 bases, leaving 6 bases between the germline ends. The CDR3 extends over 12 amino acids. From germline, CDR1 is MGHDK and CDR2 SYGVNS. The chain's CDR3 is CASSERGETQYF. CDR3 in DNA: TGTGCCAGCAGTGAAAGGGGGGAGACCCAGTACTTC.

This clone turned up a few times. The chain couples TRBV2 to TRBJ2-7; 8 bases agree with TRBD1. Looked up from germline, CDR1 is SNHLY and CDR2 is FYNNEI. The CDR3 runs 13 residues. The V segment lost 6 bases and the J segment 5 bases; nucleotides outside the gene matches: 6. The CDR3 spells CASSADRVHEQYF. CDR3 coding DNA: TGTGCCAGCAGCGCGGACAGGGTCCACGAGCAGTACTTC. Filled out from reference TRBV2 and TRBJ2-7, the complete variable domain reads EPEVTQTPSHQVTQMGQEVILRCVPISNHLYFYWYRQILGQKVEFLVSFYNNEISEKSEIFDDQFSVERPDGSNFTLKIRSTKLEDSAMYFCASSADRVHEQYFGPGTRLTVT.

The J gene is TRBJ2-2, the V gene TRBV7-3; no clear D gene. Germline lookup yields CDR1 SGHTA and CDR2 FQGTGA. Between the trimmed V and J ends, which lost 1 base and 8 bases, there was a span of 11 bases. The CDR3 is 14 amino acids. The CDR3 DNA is TGTGCCAGCAGCTTAAGGCCGCTCGGAGGGGAGCTGTTTTTT. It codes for CASSLRPLGGELFF. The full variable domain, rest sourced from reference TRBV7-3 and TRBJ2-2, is GAGVSQTPSNKVTEKGKYVELRCDPISGHTALYWYRQSLGQGPEFLIYFQGTGAADDSGLPNDRFFAVRPEGSVSTLKIQRTERGDSAVYLCASSLRPLGGELFFGEGSRLTVL.

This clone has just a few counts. The chain's CDR3 is CASSIELSDRDYNEQFF. DNA for the CDR3: TGTGCCAGTAGTATAGAACTATCGGACAGGGATTACAATGAGCAGTTCTTC. The chain is built from TRBV19 and TRBJ2-1, with TRBD1 matching 8 bases. The length of the CDR3 is 17 residues. Germline CDR1 reads LNHDA; CDR2 reads SQIVND (reference sequence). The V segment lost 0 bases and the J segment 4 bases; nucleotides outside the gene matches: 8.

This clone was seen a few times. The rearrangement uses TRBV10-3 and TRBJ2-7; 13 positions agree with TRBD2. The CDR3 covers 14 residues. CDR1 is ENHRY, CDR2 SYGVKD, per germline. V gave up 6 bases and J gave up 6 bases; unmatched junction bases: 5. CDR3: CAISLGTSGIEQYF. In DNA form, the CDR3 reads TGTGCCATCAGCCTAGGGACTAGCGGGATCGAGCAGTACTTC.

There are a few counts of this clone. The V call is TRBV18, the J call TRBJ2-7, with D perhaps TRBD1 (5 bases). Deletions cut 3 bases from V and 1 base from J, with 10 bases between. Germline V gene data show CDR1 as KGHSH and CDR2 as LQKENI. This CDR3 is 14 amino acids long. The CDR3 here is CASSPKDTSYEQYF. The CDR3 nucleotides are TGTGCCAGCTCACCCAAGGACACTTCCTACGAGCAGTACTTC.

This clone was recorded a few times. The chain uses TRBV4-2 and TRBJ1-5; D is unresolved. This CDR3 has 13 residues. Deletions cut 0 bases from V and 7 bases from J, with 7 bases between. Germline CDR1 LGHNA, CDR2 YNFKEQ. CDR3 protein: CASSQDDQQPQHF. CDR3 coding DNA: TGTGCCAGCAGCCAAGATGACCAACAGCCCCAGCATTTT.

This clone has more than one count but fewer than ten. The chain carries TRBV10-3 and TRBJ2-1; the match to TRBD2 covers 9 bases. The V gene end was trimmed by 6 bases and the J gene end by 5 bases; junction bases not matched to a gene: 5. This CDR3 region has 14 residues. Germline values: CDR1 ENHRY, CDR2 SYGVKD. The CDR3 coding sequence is TGTGCCATCAGCGGCAGACTAGCGGACAATGAGCAGTTCTTC. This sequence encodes CAISGRLADNEQFF.